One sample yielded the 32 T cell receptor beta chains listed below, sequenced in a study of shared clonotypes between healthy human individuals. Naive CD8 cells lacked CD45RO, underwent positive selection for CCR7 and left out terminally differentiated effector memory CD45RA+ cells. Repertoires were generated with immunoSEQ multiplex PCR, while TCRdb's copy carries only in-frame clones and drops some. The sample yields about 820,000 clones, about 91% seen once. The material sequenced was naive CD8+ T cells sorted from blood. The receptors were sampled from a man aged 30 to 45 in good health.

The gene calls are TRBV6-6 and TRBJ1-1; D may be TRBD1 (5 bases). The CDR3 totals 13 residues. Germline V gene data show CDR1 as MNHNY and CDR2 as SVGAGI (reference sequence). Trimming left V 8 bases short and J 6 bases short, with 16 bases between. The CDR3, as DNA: TGTGCCAGCCTAGCGGGGGGGGATTCTGAAGCTTTCTTT. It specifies CASLAGGDSEAFF.

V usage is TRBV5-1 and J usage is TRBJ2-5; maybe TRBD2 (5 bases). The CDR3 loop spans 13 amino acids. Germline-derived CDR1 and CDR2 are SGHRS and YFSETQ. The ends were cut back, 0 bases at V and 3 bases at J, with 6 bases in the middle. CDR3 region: CASSLGGKETQYF. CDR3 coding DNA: TGCGCCAGCAGCTTGGGAGGGAAAGAGACCCAGTACTTC.

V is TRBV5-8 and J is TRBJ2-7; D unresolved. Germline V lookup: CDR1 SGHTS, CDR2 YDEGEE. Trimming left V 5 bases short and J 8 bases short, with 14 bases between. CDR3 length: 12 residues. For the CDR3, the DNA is TGTGCCAGCAGTGCCGGGCCTAAAAAGCAGTACTTC. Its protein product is CASSAGPKKQYF.

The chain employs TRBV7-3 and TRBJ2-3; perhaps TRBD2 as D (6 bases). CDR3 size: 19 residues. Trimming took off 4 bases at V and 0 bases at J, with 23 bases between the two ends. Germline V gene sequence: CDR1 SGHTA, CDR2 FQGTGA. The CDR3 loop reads CASSSRGFSGGVSTDTQYF. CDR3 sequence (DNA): TGTGCCAGCAGCTCAAGGGGATTTAGCGGCGGAGTTAGCACAGATACGCAGTATTTT.

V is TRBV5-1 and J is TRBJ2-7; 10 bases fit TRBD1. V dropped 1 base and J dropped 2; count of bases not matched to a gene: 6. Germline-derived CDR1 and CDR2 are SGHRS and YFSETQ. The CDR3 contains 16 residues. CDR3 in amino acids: CASSLTPGQGTYEQYF. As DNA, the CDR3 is TGCGCCAGCAGCTTGACACCGGGACAGGGGACCTACGAGCAGTACTTC. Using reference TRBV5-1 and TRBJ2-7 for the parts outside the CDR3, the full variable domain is KAGVTQTPRYLIKTRGQQVTLSCSPISGHRSVSWYQQTPGQGLQFLFEYFSETQRNKGNFPGRFSGRQFSNSRSEMNVSTLELGDSALYLCASSLTPGQGTYEQYFGPGTRLTVT.

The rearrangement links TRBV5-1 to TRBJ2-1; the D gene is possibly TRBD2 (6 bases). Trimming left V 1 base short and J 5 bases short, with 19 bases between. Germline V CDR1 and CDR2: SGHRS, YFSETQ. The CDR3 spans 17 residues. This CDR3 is CASSLYTGESGNNEQFF. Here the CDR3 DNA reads TGCGCCAGCAGCTTGTACACGGGGGAGTCTGGGAACAATGAGCAGTTCTTC.

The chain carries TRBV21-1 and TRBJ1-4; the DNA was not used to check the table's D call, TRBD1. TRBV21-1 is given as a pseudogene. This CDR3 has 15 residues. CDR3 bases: TGTGCCAGCAGCATAGGGGACAGCCTTAATGAAAAACTGTTTTTT. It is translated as CASSIGDSLNEKLFF.

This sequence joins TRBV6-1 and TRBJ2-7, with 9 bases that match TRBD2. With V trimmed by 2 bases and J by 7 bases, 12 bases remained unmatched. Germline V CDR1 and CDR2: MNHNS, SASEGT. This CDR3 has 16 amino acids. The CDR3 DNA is TGTGCCAGCAGTGAAAGGAAGGGACTAGCCTATGAAGAGCAGTACTTC. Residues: CASSERKGLAYEEQYF.

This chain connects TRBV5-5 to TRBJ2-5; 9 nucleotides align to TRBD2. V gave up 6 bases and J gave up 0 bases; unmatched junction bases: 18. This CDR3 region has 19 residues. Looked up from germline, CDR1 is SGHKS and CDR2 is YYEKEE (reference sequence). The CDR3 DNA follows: TGTGCCAGCACCAATCCCCCCACCCGACTAGCGGAGAACCAAGAGACCCAGTACTTC. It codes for CASTNPPTRLAENQETQYF.

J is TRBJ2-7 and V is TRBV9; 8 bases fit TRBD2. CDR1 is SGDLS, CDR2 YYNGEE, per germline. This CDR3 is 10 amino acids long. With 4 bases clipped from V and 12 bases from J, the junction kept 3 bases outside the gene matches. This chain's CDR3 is CASSSREGYF. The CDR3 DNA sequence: TGTGCCAGCAGCTCCCGGGAGGGGTACTTC.

CDR3 sequence (DNA): TGTGCCAGCAGCAGACAGGGCGGCTACAATGAGCAGTTCTTC. As protein: CASSRQGGYNEQFF. This chain uses TRBV11-2 with TRBJ2-1, with TRBD1 identical over 7 bases. The CDR3 is made up of 14 amino acids. CDR1 and CDR2 from the germline V gene are SGHAT and FQNNGV. Germline trimming cut 5 bases from V and 3 bases from J; bases unmatched to any gene: 4.

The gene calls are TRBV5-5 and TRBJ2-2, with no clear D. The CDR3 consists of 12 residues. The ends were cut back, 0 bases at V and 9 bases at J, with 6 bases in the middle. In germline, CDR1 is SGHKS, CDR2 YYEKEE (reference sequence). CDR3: CASSLGIRELFF. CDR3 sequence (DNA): TGTGCCAGCAGCTTGGGGATCAGGGAGCTGTTTTTT.

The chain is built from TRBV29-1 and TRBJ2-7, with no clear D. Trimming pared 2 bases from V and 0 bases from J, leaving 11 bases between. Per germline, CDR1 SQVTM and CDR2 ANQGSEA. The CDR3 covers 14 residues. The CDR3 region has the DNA TGCAGCGTTGAAACGGCGGAGTACTCCTACGAGCAGTACTTC. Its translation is CSVETAEYSYEQYF.

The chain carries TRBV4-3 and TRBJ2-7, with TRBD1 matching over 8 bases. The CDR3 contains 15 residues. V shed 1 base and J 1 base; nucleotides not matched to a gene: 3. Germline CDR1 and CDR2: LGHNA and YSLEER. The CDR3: CASSQGTGISYEQYF. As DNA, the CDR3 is TGCGCCAGCAGCCAAGGGACAGGGATTTCCTACGAGCAGTACTTC.

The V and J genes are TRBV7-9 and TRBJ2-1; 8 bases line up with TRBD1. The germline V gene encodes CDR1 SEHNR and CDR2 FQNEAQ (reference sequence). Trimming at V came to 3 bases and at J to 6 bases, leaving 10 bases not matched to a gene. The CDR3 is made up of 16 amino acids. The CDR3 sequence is CASSFPFRTGSNEQFF. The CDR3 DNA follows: TGTGCCAGCAGCTTCCCTTTCAGGACAGGGAGCAATGAGCAGTTCTTC.

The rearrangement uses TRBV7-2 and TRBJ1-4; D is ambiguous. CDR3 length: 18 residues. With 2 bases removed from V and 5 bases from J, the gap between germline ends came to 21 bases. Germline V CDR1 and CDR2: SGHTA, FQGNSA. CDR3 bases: TGTGCCAGCAGCTTACTGTTCGGCTCGGCAGGTGAAAATGAAAAACTGTTTTTT. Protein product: CASSLLFGSAGENEKLFF.

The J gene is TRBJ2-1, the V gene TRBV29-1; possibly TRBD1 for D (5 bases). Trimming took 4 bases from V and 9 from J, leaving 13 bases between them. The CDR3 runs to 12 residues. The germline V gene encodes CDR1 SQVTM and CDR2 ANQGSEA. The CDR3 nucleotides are TGCAGCGTTGGCCCCTCAAGGGGTGAGCAGTTCTTC. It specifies CSVGPSRGEQFF.

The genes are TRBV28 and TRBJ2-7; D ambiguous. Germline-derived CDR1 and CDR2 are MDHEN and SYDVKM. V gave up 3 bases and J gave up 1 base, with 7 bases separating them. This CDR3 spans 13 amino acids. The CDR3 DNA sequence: TGTGCCAGCAGTTTTACAGAATCCTACGAGCAGTACTTC. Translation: CASSFTESYEQYF.

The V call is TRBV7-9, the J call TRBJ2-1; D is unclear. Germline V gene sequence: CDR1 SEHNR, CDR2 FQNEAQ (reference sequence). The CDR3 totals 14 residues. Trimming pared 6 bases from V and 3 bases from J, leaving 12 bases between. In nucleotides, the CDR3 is TGTGCCAGCAGGTTCCCGAACCACTACAATGAGCAGTTCTTC. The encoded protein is CASRFPNHYNEQFF.

The CDR3 DNA reads TGTGCCAGCAGCTCGACAGTTGGGCTGCACGCAGATACGCAGTATTTT. It encodes CASSSTVGLHADTQYF. This sequence joins TRBV7-9 and TRBJ2-3, with D perhaps TRBD1 (5 bases). The V end lost 4 bases, the J end lost 4 bases, and 18 bases lay between the germline ends. The CDR3 length is 16 residues. Looked up from germline, CDR1 is SEHNR and CDR2 is FQNEAQ (reference sequence).

The CDR3: CASRGGNSYEQYF. The CDR3 DNA is TGTGCCAGCAGGGGCGGAAACTCCTACGAGCAGTACTTC. The chain uses TRBV2 and TRBJ2-7; D is unresolved. V lost 6 bases to trimming and J lost 0 bases, with 9 bases between them. The germline V gene encodes CDR1 SNHLY and CDR2 FYNNEI. The CDR3 contains 13 residues.

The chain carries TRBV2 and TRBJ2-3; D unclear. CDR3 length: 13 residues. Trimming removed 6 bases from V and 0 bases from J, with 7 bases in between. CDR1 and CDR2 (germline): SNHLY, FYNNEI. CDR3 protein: CASRDVSTDTQYF. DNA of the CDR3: TGTGCCAGCAGGGACGTGAGCACAGATACGCAGTATTTT.

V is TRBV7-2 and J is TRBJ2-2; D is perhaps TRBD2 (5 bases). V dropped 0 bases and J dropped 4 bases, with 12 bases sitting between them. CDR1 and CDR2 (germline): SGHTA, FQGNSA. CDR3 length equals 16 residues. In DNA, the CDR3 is TGTGCCAGCAGCTTAGCTACTAGAGTGTTCACCGGGGAGCTGTTTTTT. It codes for CASSLATRVFTGELFF.

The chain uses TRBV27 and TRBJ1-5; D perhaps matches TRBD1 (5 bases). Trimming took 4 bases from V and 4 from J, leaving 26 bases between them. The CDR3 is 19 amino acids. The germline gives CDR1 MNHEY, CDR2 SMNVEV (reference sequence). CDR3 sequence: CASSWGRRRERLRNQPQHF. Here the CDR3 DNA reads TGTGCCAGCAGTTGGGGACGCCGGAGAGAAAGACTCCGAAATCAGCCCCAGCATTTT.

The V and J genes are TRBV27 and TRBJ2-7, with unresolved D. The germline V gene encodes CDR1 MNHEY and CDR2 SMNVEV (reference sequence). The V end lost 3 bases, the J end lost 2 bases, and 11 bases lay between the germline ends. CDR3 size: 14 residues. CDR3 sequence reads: CASSFTDQTYEQYF. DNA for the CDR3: TGTGCCAGCAGTTTTACAGACCAGACCTACGAGCAGTACTTC.

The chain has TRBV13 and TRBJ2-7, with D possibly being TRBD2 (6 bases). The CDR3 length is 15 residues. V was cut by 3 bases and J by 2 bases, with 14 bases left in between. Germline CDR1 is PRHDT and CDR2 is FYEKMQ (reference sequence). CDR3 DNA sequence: TGTGCCAGCAGCTTGAGTGCGGGGAAGCCCTACGAGCAGTACTTC. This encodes CASSLSAGKPYEQYF.

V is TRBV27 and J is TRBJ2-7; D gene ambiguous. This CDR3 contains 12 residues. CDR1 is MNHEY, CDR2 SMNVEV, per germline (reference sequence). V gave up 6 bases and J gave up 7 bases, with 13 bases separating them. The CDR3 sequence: CASRKGRWEQYF. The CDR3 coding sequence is TGTGCCAGCAGGAAAGGCAGGTGGGAGCAGTACTTC.

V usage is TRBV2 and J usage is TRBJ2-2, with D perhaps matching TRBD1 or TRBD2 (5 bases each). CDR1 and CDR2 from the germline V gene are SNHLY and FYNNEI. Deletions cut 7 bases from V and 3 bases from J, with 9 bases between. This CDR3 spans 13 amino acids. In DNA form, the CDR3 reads TGTGCCAGCATTTGGGGGTACACCGGGGAGCTGTTTTTT. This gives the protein CASIWGYTGELFF.

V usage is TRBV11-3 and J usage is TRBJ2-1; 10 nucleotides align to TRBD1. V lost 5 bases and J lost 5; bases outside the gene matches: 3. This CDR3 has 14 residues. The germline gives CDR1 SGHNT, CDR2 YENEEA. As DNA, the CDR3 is TGTGCCAGCAGCGCCGGGACAGGGGACAATGAGCAGTTCTTC. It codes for CASSAGTGDNEQFF.

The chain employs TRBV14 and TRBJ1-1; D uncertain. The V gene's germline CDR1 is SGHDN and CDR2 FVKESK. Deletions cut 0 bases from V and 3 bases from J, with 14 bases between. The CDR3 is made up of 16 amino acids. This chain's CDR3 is CASSQDYPREDTEAFF. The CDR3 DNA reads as TGTGCCAGCAGCCAAGATTATCCCCGAGAGGACACTGAAGCTTTCTTT.

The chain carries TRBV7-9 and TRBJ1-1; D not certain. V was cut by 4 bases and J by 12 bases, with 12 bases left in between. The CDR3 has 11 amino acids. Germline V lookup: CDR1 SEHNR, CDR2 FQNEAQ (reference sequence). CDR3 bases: TGTGCCAGCAGCTCAAATTATAAAACTTTCTTT. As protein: CASSSNYKTFF.

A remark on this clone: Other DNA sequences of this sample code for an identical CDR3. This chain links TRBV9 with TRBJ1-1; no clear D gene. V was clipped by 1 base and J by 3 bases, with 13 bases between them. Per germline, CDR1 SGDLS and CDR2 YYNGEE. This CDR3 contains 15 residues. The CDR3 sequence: CASSVSPAADTEAFF. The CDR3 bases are TGTGCCAGCAGCGTATCCCCCGCGGCAGACACTGAAGCTTTCTTT.